The 32 T cell receptor beta chains below all came from one sample that was sequenced in a study of identical twins (dated by TCRdb to 2016 to 2017). Library method: 5' RACE. TCRdb names Illumina HiSeq 2000 as the instrument used. Using fastp at Q25 and MiXCR, TCRdb reprocessed the public reads and kept productive beta chains. Every distinct CDR3 protein forms one entry, paired with its most common genes and DNA. This sample comprises roughly 540,000 distinct CDR3 sequences, less than 25% of them detected only once. Of the sample, about 0.93% is held by the ten largest clones. This same sample was also taken into another study, of T cells expressing NK-cell markers.

Sample: CD4+ T cells sorted from blood. These receptors were obtained from a young woman in good health.

This clonotype was picked up a small number of times. The rearrangement joins TRBV18 to TRBJ2-5, with TRBD1 identical over 7 bases. The ends lost 6 bases at V and 7 bases at J; junction bases unmatched: 14. The germline gives CDR1 KGHSH, CDR2 LQKENI. CDR3 size: 15 residues. CDR3: CASSPPGTARGTQYF. The CDR3, as DNA: TGTGCCAGCTCCCCTCCCGGGACAGCCCGAGGGACCCAGTACTTC.

J is TRBJ1-2 and V is TRBV4-3; 7 bases are a match to TRBD1. This CDR3 contains 14 residues. The junction had 4 bases not matched to a gene; V was cut back by 2 bases and J by 4 bases. CDR1 and CDR2 (germline): LGHNA, YSLEER. The DNA of the CDR3 is TGCGCCAGCAGCCAAAGGGGGCTAGGCTATGGCTACACCTTC. Translation gives CASSQRGLGYGYTF.

This clonotype came up a few times. The V call is TRBV5-1, the J call TRBJ2-1; D gene unclear. Germline CDR1 and CDR2: SGHRS and YFSETQ. This CDR3 has 17 amino acids. V gave up 0 bases and J gave up 7 bases, with 20 bases separating them. Written as DNA, the CDR3 is TGCGCCAGCAGCTTGGAACCCCCACAGCTGGAGTTTAATGAGCAGTTCTTC. This encodes CASSLEPPQLEFNEQFF.

This clonotype came up many times. This sequence joins TRBV24-1 and TRBJ1-6, with a tentative D call TRBD1 (6 bases). The germline V and J ends were trimmed by 0 bases and 8 bases, with 7 bases remaining between them. CDR1 is KGHDR, CDR2 SFDVKD, per germline. This CDR3 has 14 amino acids. DNA for the CDR3: TGTGCCACCAGTGATTTGCACAGGGATTCACCCCTCCACTTT. Its protein product is CATSDLHRDSPLHF.

The table lists this clonotype with a few counts. J is TRBJ1-2 and V is TRBV7-2, with D perhaps TRBD1 (6 bases). Per the germline V gene, CDR1 is SGHTA and CDR2 is FQGNSA. Deletions cut 5 bases from V and 4 bases from J, with 11 bases between. The CDR3 extends over 13 amino acids. CDR3 protein: CASSPKGGYGYTF. The CDR3 bases are TGTGCCAGCAGCCCGAAAGGGGGCTATGGCTACACCTTC.

Turning to this clonotype: A junction boundary mismatches the germline segment, possibly from a read error. J is TRBJ2-3 and V is TRBV5-1, with D unresolved. The length of the CDR3 is 15 residues. CDR1 is SGHRS, CDR2 YFSETQ, per germline. The CDR3, as DNA: TGCGCCAGCAGCTTGGCGGAGATGCTTAGAGATGCGCAGTATTTT. Translated, it gives CASSLAEMLRDAQYF.

Only a few counts were recorded for this clonotype. This CDR3 is CSARGGGSINTGELFF. The CDR3 DNA follows: TGCAGTGCTAGAGGAGGCGGGAGTATCAACACCGGGGAGCTGTTTTTT. The chain carries TRBV20-1 and TRBJ2-2, with TRBD2 matching 7 bases. Germline V gene lookup returns CDR1 DFQATT and CDR2 SNEGSKA (reference sequence). V shed 1 base and J 2 bases; nucleotides not matched to a gene: 7. This CDR3 has 16 residues.

This clonotype was detected a few times. V gene TRBV10-3 combines with J gene TRBJ2-3; D perhaps matches TRBD1 (7 bases). The germline gives CDR1 ENHRY, CDR2 SYGVKD. The CDR3 covers 17 residues. Trimming cost V 2 bases and J 4 bases, with 19 bases left between them. The CDR3 DNA is TGTGCCATCAGTGAGGACAACAGGGGTGGAGGGGCAGATACGCAGTATTTT. Protein: CAISEDNRGGGADTQYF.

This rearrangement joins TRBV5-1 to TRBJ2-3; 8 positions agree with TRBD1. Germline CDR1 and CDR2: SGHRS and YFSETQ. This CDR3 is built from 15 residues. Losses at the gene ends were 2 bases for V and 1 base for J; bases not matched to a gene: 3. The CDR3 reads CASSFPTGGTDTQYF. The CDR3, as DNA: TGCGCCAGCAGCTTCCCGACAGGGGGCACAGATACGCAGTATTTT.

V and J are TRBV7-9 and TRBJ2-7, with no clear D. CDR3 size: 13 residues. V was clipped by 1 base and J by 13 bases, with 17 bases between them. Germline V gene sequence: CDR1 SEHNR, CDR2 FQNEAQ (reference sequence). CDR3 DNA sequence: TGTGCCAGCAGCTTAGGAGCCCATGGTCCTGTCTACTTC. Translated, it gives CASSLGAHGPVYF.

This clonotype was seen a few times. V and J are TRBV29-1 and TRBJ2-1; no reliable D call. This CDR3 is built from 13 residues. Germline V gene sequence: CDR1 SQVTM, CDR2 ANQGSEA. V was trimmed by 6 bases and J by 1 base, leaving 10 bases between them. CDR3 sequence reads: CSVRPLSYNEQFF. CDR3 sequence (DNA): TGCAGCGTCCGGCCCTTATCCTACAATGAGCAGTTCTTC.

There are a few counts of this clonotype. The chain joins TRBV20-1 to TRBJ2-3; D gene unclear. Germline V gene lookup returns CDR1 DFQATT and CDR2 SNEGSKA (reference sequence). Trimming shortened V by 0 bases and J by 0 bases, and 13 bases separated the two germline ends. The CDR3 length is 16 residues. CDR3 residues: CSARDLSRSSTDTQYF. CDR3 bases: TGCAGTGCTAGAGATCTGAGCAGATCTAGCACAGATACGCAGTATTTT.

The rearrangement uses TRBV12-3 or TRBV12-4 and TRBJ1-1; D unclear. The CDR3 is 14 residues long. V was shortened by 5 bases and J by 0 bases, with 10 bases between the two germline ends. CDR3 DNA sequence: TGTGCCAGCAGTGGTCCAGTAATGAACACTGAAGCTTTCTTT. It translates to CASSGPVMNTEAFF.

The rearrangement joins TRBV29-1 to TRBJ2-1, with D unclear. CDR1 is SQVTM, CDR2 ANQGSEA, per germline. The CDR3 loop spans 8 amino acids. V dropped 4 bases and J dropped 10 bases, with 2 bases sitting between them. The CDR3 bases are TGCAGCGTTGGAGAGCAGTTCTTC. Translating it yields CSVGEQFF.

Concerning this clonotype itself: Relative to the germline gene, one junction end is altered; a read error may explain this. The genes are TRBV4-2 and TRBJ2-1, with 12 bases fitting TRBD2. Germline CDR1 is LGHNA and CDR2 is YNFKEQ. The CDR3 has 16 residues. CDR3 in DNA: TGTGCCAGCAGCCCCCCGACTAGCGGGGGTTACAATAAGCAGTTCTTC. Its protein product is CASSPPTSGGYNKQFF.

This clonotype was seen only a few times. The V and J genes are TRBV5-1 and TRBJ1-1, with no clear D. The length of the CDR3 is 13 residues. The V and J ends lost 4 bases and 1 base respectively, with 8 bases between them. Germline V gene data show CDR1 as SGHRS and CDR2 as YFSETQ. This CDR3 reads CASSHTGNTEAFF. The CDR3, as DNA: TGCGCCAGCAGCCATACCGGGAACACTGAAGCTTTCTTT.

This clonotype was counted once. The gene calls are TRBV20-1 and TRBJ2-7, with 8 nucleotides matching TRBD2. Germline loops: CDR1 DFQATT, CDR2 SNEGSKA (reference sequence). The CDR3 has 13 amino acids. V lost 4 bases to trimming and J lost 2 bases; unmatched junction nucleotides: 4. For the CDR3, the DNA is TGCAGTGCTACCGGGGGGGGACCCTACGAGCAGTACTTC. Protein: CSATGGGPYEQYF.

In DNA form, the CDR3 reads TGCGCCAGCAGCTTGGCCCGGCAGGCGGGCTCCTACGAGCAGTACTTC. It yields the protein CASSLARQAGSYEQYF. This sequence joins TRBV5-1 and TRBJ2-7, with D possibly being TRBD2 (5 bases). V was pared by 0 bases and J by 0 bases, with 13 bases between. CDR3 size: 16 residues. Germline V gives CDR1 SGHRS, CDR2 YFSETQ.

The chain links TRBV7-6 to TRBJ2-1; 11 nucleotides align to TRBD2. CDR3 length: 18 residues. The germline gives CDR1 SGHVS, CDR2 FNYEAQ. V was pared by 4 bases and J by 4 bases, with 12 bases of the junction left unmatched. The CDR3: CASSYRQTGTSGYNEQFF. The CDR3 coding sequence is TGTGCCAGCAGCTACCGACAGACCGGGACTAGCGGATACAATGAGCAGTTCTTC.

The chain carries TRBV20-1 and TRBJ2-7; 14 bases are a match to TRBD2. V gave up 5 bases and J gave up 9 bases; unmatched junction bases: 12. The CDR3 has 15 residues. Germline V gene data show CDR1 as DFQATT and CDR2 as SNEGSKA (reference sequence). The CDR3 spells CSAGVRTSGGFRQYF. CDR3 nucleotides: TGCAGTGCTGGAGTAAGGACTAGCGGGGGGTTTAGGCAGTACTTC.

This clonotype has a handful of counts. This chain uses TRBV11-2 with TRBJ2-3, with 9 bases fitting TRBD2. Germline loops: CDR1 SGHAT, CDR2 FQNNGV. The CDR3 consists of 17 residues. V shed 0 bases and J 7 bases; nucleotides not matched to a gene: 11. The CDR3 DNA follows: TGTGCCAGCAGCTTAGATGCGCGGGGGGGTAGCTGGTATACGCAGTATTTT. It encodes CASSLDARGGSWYTQYF.

This clonotype was counted between two and nine times. The chain couples TRBV4-2 to TRBJ2-7; TRBD1 might be the D (5 bases). There are 15 residues in the CDR3. The V gene lost 0 bases and the J gene lost 2 bases, with 11 bases spanning the gap. In germline, CDR1 is LGHNA, CDR2 YNFKEQ. The CDR3 DNA follows: TGTGCCAGCAGCCAAGAGGGGCAGCGAACCTACGAGCAGTACTTC. Protein sequence: CASSQEGQRTYEQYF.

The DNA for the CDR3 is TGTGCCAGCAGCTTAAACGCGGGAGATAAAGAGACCCAGTACTTC. This gives the protein CASSLNAGDKETQYF. The chain recombines TRBV7-7 with TRBJ2-5; 7 bases agree with TRBD2. The CDR3 consists of 15 residues. The J segment lost 3 bases and the V segment lost 2 bases, leaving 6 bases of the junction unmatched. CDR1 and CDR2 (germline): SSHAT, FNYEAQ (reference sequence).

The chain couples TRBV5-8 to TRBJ2-1, with 7 bases lining up with TRBD1. There are 14 residues in the CDR3. V was clipped by 0 bases and J by 8 bases; unmatched bases: 5. The V gene's germline CDR1 is SGHTS and CDR2 YDEGEE. For the CDR3, the DNA is TGTGCCAGCAGCTTGGGACGACAGGGCGATGAGCAGTTCTTC. It specifies CASSLGRQGDEQFF.

This clonotype was recorded at least ten times. The chain couples TRBV20-1 to TRBJ1-5; tentatively, D is TRBD1 (5 bases). The CDR3 loop spans 15 amino acids. Germline values: CDR1 DFQATT, CDR2 SNEGSKA (reference sequence). Trimming shortened V by 6 bases and J by 0 bases, and 15 bases separated the two germline ends. The CDR3 nucleotides read TGCAGTGCCATGGGGGGGTGGGATAGCAATCAGCCCCAGCATTTT. Translation gives CSAMGGWDSNQPQHF.

This clonotype came up a few times. The chain employs TRBV2 and TRBJ2-1; no clear D. The V end was cut by 5 bases, the J end by 10 bases, with 21 bases between. The CDR3 is made up of 15 amino acids. CDR1 is SNHLY and CDR2 is FYNNEI in the germline V gene. CDR3 bases: TGTGCCAGCAGTCTATTTCAGGAAGGGCTTGGGGAGCAGTTCTTC. It yields the protein CASSLFQEGLGEQFF. Using reference TRBV2 and TRBJ2-1 for the parts outside the CDR3, the full variable domain is EPEVTQTPSHQVTQMGQEVILRCVPISNHLYFYWYRQILGQKVEFLVSFYNNEISEKSEIFDDQFSVERPDGSNFTLKIRSTKLEDSAMYFCASSLFQEGLGEQFFGPGTRLTVL.

This clonotype was observed a few times. This rearrangement joins TRBV28 to TRBJ2-5, with TRBD2 matching over 7 bases. The CDR3 length is 14 residues. With 6 bases clipped from V and 6 bases from J, the junction kept 10 bases outside the gene matches. Germline loops: CDR1 MDHEN, CDR2 SYDVKM. The CDR3 DNA follows: TGTGCCAGCAGCCAATCCCAGGGAGGGAAGACCCAGTACTTC. It specifies CASSQSQGGKTQYF. Full variable domain (rest looked up from reference TRBV28 and TRBJ2-5): DVKVTQSSRYLVKRTGEKVFLECVQDMDHENMFWYRQDPGLGLRLIYFSYDVKMKEKGDIPEGYSVSREKKERFSLILESASTNQTSMYLCASSQSQGGKTQYFGPGTRLLVL.

The chain couples TRBV6-1 to TRBJ1-5; no definite D call. V was cut by 2 bases and J by 3 bases, with 5 bases left in between. Germline values: CDR1 MNHNS, CDR2 SASEGT. The CDR3 has 13 amino acids. This CDR3 is CASSEYFNQPQHF. CDR3 DNA: TGTGCCAGCAGTGAATACTTCAATCAGCCCCAGCATTTT.

CDR3 region: CASSFSRRRGSQPQHF. The CDR3 DNA follows: TGTGCCAGCAGTTTTAGTCGGCGGAGGGGGTCTCAGCCCCAGCATTTT. The rearrangement joins TRBV12-3 or TRBV12-4 to TRBJ1-5, with D possibly matching TRBD1 (6 bases). The CDR3 is 16 amino acids. V lost 3 bases to trimming and J lost 6 bases, with 18 bases between them.

CDR3 sequence reads: CASSVGLAGVWSNNEQFF. The CDR3 DNA follows: TGTGCCAGCAGCGTAGGGTTAGCGGGAGTTTGGAGTAACAATGAGCAGTTCTTC. The V gene is TRBV9, the J gene TRBJ2-1; 9 bases agree with TRBD2. V lost 0 bases and J lost 5; bases outside the gene matches: 12. Germline loops: CDR1 SGDLS, CDR2 YYNGEE. The CDR3 totals 18 residues.

This clonotype was seen more than once but under ten times. The rearrangement joins TRBV19 to TRBJ2-3; no reliable D call. Looked up from germline, CDR1 is LNHDA and CDR2 is SQIVND (reference sequence). This CDR3 region has 13 residues. Trimming left V 8 bases short and J 6 bases short, with 15 bases between. DNA for the CDR3: TGTGCCAGTTCCAACCTGAACTCTGATACGCAGTATTTT. Protein sequence: CASSNLNSDTQYF.

The gene calls are TRBV18 and TRBJ2-7; 8 nucleotides match TRBD1. Unmatched junction bases numbered 7, after V lost 3 bases and J lost 3 bases. This CDR3 is built from 15 residues. Germline CDR1 and CDR2: KGHSH and LQKENI. CDR3 sequence (DNA): TGTGCCAGCTCACCCACCACAGGACAGGGCTACGAGCAGTACTTC. Its protein product is CASSPTTGQGYEQYF. The variable domain in full, with the rest retrieved from reference TRBV18 and TRBJ2-7, is NAGVMQNPRHLVRRRGQEARLRCSPMKGHSHVYWYRQLPEEGLKFMVYLQKENIIDESGMPKERFSAEFPKEGPSILRIQQVVRGDSAAYFCASSPTTGQGYEQYFGPGTRLTVT.